This T cell receptor beta chain was documented in a study of T cell responses to AZD1222 COVID-19 vaccine. Overall study context: Recipients boosted at about 4 weeks or about 12 weeks are pooled. Study-wide points: Nearly half of the spike-specific TCRs reportedly recognize variant regions that carry no mutations. Clonal diversity was possibly underestimated, and white British individuals and females predominated among donors. Spike-spanning, vaccine-associated CD4 TCRs were dominant at 160-218 and 743-854.

About this clone: The antigen is not known.

Clones were sequenced by immunoSEQ multiplex PCR, and TCRdb holds only the in-frame ones, with some missing. The table lists roughly 86,000 clones, 80% to 90% of them singletons. The TCR was taken from an adult in good health. This specimen consisted of peripheral blood, obtained on day 0 of AZD1222 vaccination.

This CDR3 is CSVESDRQETQYF. In DNA, the CDR3 is TGCAGCGTTGAGTCGGACAGGCAAGAGACCCAGTACTTC. The rearrangement uses TRBV29-1 and TRBJ2-5, with 7 bases matching TRBD1. The germline gives CDR1 SQVTM, CDR2 ANQGSEA. The CDR3 contains 13 residues. The J segment lost 2 bases and the V segment lost 3 bases, leaving 3 bases of the junction unmatched.